The 30 T cell receptor beta chains below were found in one sample sequenced in a study of vaccination and CD4 T cells after COVID-19. Documented treatment: roughly 11-day PBMC culture with coronavirus spike peptide pools or control peptides (ViraFEST assay). The Oncomine TCR Beta short-read assay generated sequence data from the DNA of cultured CD4+ T cells. TCRdb fed the PCR reads into MiXCR, producing one record per CDR3 protein. The sample has about 20,000 distinct CDR3 sequences, 60% to 75% seen once. These TCRs are of unknown antigen specificity. Sequencing was done on a sample of CD4+ T cells from blood, cultured in vitro. The receptors were gathered from a human donor who had recovered from COVID-19.

The J gene is TRBJ2-5, the V gene TRBV7-9, with D tentatively TRBD1 (5 bases). Germline V gene sequence: CDR1 SEHNR, CDR2 FQNEAQ (reference sequence). V lost 7 bases and J 5 bases, leaving 20 bases between the germline ends. The CDR3 is 15 amino acids. The CDR3 DNA follows: TGTGCCAGCACCCTCAGGGTAGTGGGTAGGGAGACCCAGTACTTC. Translating it yields CASTLRVVGRETQYF.

The chain joins TRBV20-1 to TRBJ1-1; D may be TRBD1 (6 bases). The length of the CDR3 is 13 residues. Germline CDR1 and CDR2: DFQATT and SNEGSKA (reference sequence). Trimming stripped 3 bases from V and 3 bases from J, with 11 bases between. CDR3 sequence: CSARGGLDTEAFF. CDR3 coding DNA: TGCAGTGCTAGGGGGGGGCTGGACACTGAAGCTTTCTTT.

The chain joins TRBV10-3 to TRBJ2-2; D might be TRBD1 or TRBD2, each matching 5 bases. The CDR3 consists of 15 residues. Looked up from germline, CDR1 is ENHRY and CDR2 is SYGVKD. V gave up 7 bases and J gave up 4 bases, with 16 bases separating them. In DNA, the CDR3 is TGTGCCATCACCTCCGGGACCCTGGGCACCGGGGAGCTGTTTTTT. Its translation: CAITSGTLGTGELFF.

The V call is TRBV20-1, the J call TRBJ2-7; TRBD2 aligns across 7 bases. This CDR3 is 14 amino acids long. Germline-derived CDR1 and CDR2 are DFQATT and SNEGSKA (reference sequence). Trimming removed 3 bases from V and 3 bases from J; junction bases left unmatched: 8. The DNA for the CDR3 is TGCAGTGCTAGTCCATACCTAGCGGTCTACGAGCAGTACTTC. Encoded protein: CSASPYLAVYEQYF.

V usage is TRBV20-1 and J usage is TRBJ2-5; 10 nucleotides align to TRBD2. Looked up from germline, CDR1 is DFQATT and CDR2 is SNEGSKA (reference sequence). The CDR3 spans 16 residues. The V gene end was trimmed by 3 bases and the J gene end by 3 bases; junction bases not matched to a gene: 10. CDR3 bases: TGCAGTGCTAGCCTAGCGGGAGTCAGGGGAGAAGAGACCCAGTACTTC. The encoded protein is CSASLAGVRGEETQYF.

This clonotype was recorded a few times. The gene calls are TRBV6-5 and TRBJ1-5; D not certain. This CDR3 comprises 12 residues. Trimming shortened V by 2 bases and J by 8 bases, and 7 bases separated the two germline ends. CDR1 and CDR2 from the germline V gene are MNHEY and SVGAGI. CDR3 sequence reads: CASSYGSKPQHF. CDR3 bases: TGTGCCAGCAGTTACGGTAGTAAGCCCCAGCATTTT.

This clonotype was seen once. The J gene is TRBJ1-1, the V gene TRBV20-1; weak D call: TRBD1 (6 bases). This CDR3 comprises 13 residues. CDR1 is DFQATT, CDR2 SNEGSKA, per germline (reference sequence). V was clipped by 2 bases and J by 5 bases, with 12 bases between them. CDR3 DNA: TGCAGTGCTAGAATAGGGGGGCCAACTGAAGCTTTCTTT. Translation gives CSARIGGPTEAFF.

CDR3 DNA: TGCGCCAGCAGCCCCCAAGGGACCGACTACGAGCAGTACTTC. Protein product: CASSPQGTDYEQYF. V is TRBV5-1 and J is TRBJ2-7; possibly TRBD1 or TRBD2 for D (5 bases each). The V gene lost 4 bases and the J gene lost 3 bases, with 14 bases spanning the gap. The germline V gene encodes CDR1 SGHRS and CDR2 YFSETQ. The CDR3 contains 14 residues.

The chain recombines TRBV6-5 with TRBJ1-1; D unresolved. CDR1 is MNHEY, CDR2 SVGAGI, per germline. With 0 bases removed from V and 10 bases from J, the gap between germline ends came to 12 bases. The CDR3 runs 13 residues. The CDR3 loop is CASSYSNTNRAFF. Written as DNA, the CDR3 is TGTGCCAGCAGTTACTCGAATACCAACCGAGCTTTCTTT.

The CDR3 reads CASSLAVGGFNGYTF. In nucleotides, the CDR3 is TGTGCCAGCAGCTTGGCCGTCGGGGGCTTTAATGGCTACACCTTC. V gene TRBV5-5 combines with J gene TRBJ1-2; the D gene is possibly TRBD1 (6 bases). Germline V gene sequence: CDR1 SGHKS, CDR2 YYEKEE (reference sequence). The CDR3 totals 15 residues. Trimming cost V 0 bases and J 6 bases, with 15 bases left between them.

V gene TRBV28 combines with J gene TRBJ1-5; D possibly corresponds to TRBD1 (6 bases). From germline, CDR1 is MDHEN and CDR2 SYDVKM. The CDR3 runs 14 residues. V was cut by 6 bases and J by 9 bases, with 18 bases left in between. The CDR3: CASSPSGGPGPQHF. DNA of the CDR3: TGTGCCAGCAGCCCCAGCGGGGGCCCGGGGCCCCAGCATTTT.

V and J are TRBV6-2 or TRBV6-3 and TRBJ1-1; 10 positions agree with TRBD1. CDR1 is MNHEY and CDR2 is SVGEGT in the germline V gene. The length of the CDR3 is 14 residues. Unmatched junction bases numbered 11, after V lost 11 bases and J lost 5 bases. Here the CDR3 DNA reads TGTGCCGGGAGTTACTCGGGACAGGGGACTGAAGCTTTCTTT. This translates into CAGSYSGQGTEAFF.

The chain links TRBV7-8 to TRBJ1-6; D not resolved. This CDR3 contains 13 residues. Trimming stripped 1 base from V and 10 bases from J, with 8 bases between. The germline V gene has CDR1 SGHVS and CDR2 FQNEAQ. CDR3: CASSLDRSSPLHF. The CDR3 nucleotides are TGTGCCAGCAGCTTAGACCGGTCGTCACCCCTCCACTTT.

The genes are TRBV7-2 and TRBJ1-2; D unclear. Germline loops: CDR1 SGHTA, CDR2 FQGNSA. This CDR3 is 11 amino acids long. V was cut by 0 bases and J by 10 bases, with 6 bases left in between. CDR3 region: CASSLAGDYTF. CDR3 in DNA: TGTGCCAGCAGCTTAGCGGGTGACTACACCTTC.

The chain carries TRBV4-1 and TRBJ2-2; no definite D call. Germline V gives CDR1 MGHRA, CDR2 YSYEKL. V lost 5 bases and J 8 bases, leaving 21 bases between the germline ends. The CDR3 extends over 16 amino acids. The CDR3 region is CASSSPSRPEAGELFF. CDR3 in DNA: TGCGCCAGCAGCTCCCCCTCCCGGCCCGAAGCAGGGGAGCTGTTTTTT.

This clonotype showed up just a few times. This chain uses TRBV7-2 with TRBJ1-5; 7 positions agree with TRBD1. The germline V gene encodes CDR1 SGHTA and CDR2 FQGNSA. CDR3 length: 14 amino acids. With 5 bases clipped from V and 4 bases from J, the junction kept 5 bases outside the gene matches. CDR3 protein: CASSAGGGNQPQHF. For the CDR3, the DNA is TGTGCCAGCAGCGCAGGGGGAGGGAATCAGCCCCAGCATTTT.

This rearrangement joins TRBV20-1 to TRBJ2-1; D remains unclear. The CDR3 covers 11 residues. V was cut by 5 bases and J by 9 bases, with 11 bases left in between. In germline, CDR1 is DFQATT, CDR2 SNEGSKA (reference sequence). CDR3 sequence (DNA): TGCAGTGCTCGCTTTGATCTTGAGCAGTTCTTC. Translated: CSARFDLEQFF.

This clonotype was detected a few times. V usage is TRBV2 and J usage is TRBJ1-5; maybe TRBD1 (6 bases). Looked up from germline, CDR1 is SNHLY and CDR2 is FYNNEI. CDR3 length equals 14 residues. Trimming removed 6 bases from V and 11 bases from J, with 20 bases in between. CDR3: CASRLGGTVRTQHF. Here the CDR3 DNA reads TGTGCCAGCAGGTTGGGGGGCACCGTCAGGACCCAGCATTTT.

This chain's CDR3 is CASSFLTGVNEQFF. CDR3 DNA: TGTGCCAGCAGTTTTTTGACAGGGGTTAATGAGCAGTTCTTC. The chain carries TRBV5-8 and TRBJ2-1, with 8 bases fitting TRBD1. This CDR3 has 14 residues. CDR1 and CDR2 (germline): SGHTS, YDEGEE. V gave up 5 bases and J gave up 7 bases; unmatched junction bases: 8.

The chain is built from TRBV11-3 and TRBJ2-7; D may be TRBD2 (5 bases). This CDR3 has 12 residues. Germline loops: CDR1 SGHNT, CDR2 YENEEA. Trimming took off 5 bases at V and 6 bases at J, with 11 bases between the two ends. In DNA form, the CDR3 reads TGTGCCAGCAGCCCCGGGGAGTCCGAGCAGTACTTC. Amino acid sequence: CASSPGESEQYF.

CDR3 protein: CATSRQGSQPQHF. CDR3 sequence (DNA): TGTGCCACCAGCAGACAGGGTAGTCAGCCCCAGCATTTT. The J gene is TRBJ1-5, the V gene TRBV15; a weak D match, TRBD1 (5 bases). V gave up 2 bases and J gave up 6 bases, with 8 bases separating them. This CDR3 has 13 amino acids. CDR1 and CDR2 from the germline V gene are LNHNV and YYDKDF (reference sequence).

The chain recombines TRBV15 with TRBJ2-3; 9 bases are shared with TRBD2. V lost 0 bases and J lost 4; bases outside the gene matches: 8. This CDR3 is 17 amino acids long. Germline V gene sequence: CDR1 LNHNV, CDR2 YYDKDF (reference sequence). CDR3 region: CATSRDGLAGRADTQYF. CDR3 DNA sequence: TGTGCCACCAGCAGAGATGGGCTAGCGGGGAGGGCAGATACGCAGTATTTT.

The V and J genes are TRBV6-2 or TRBV6-3 and TRBJ1-1; D may be TRBD1 (6 bases). V lost 0 bases to trimming and J lost 1 base, with 15 bases between them. The germline V gene encodes CDR1 MNHEY and CDR2 SVGEGT. The CDR3 contains 17 residues. CDR3 nucleotides: TGTGCCAGCAGTTACTCTTCTATGGGGGCTACGAACACTGAAGCTTTCTTT. Translating gives CASSYSSMGATNTEAFF.

Only a few counts were recorded for this clonotype. The J gene is TRBJ2-2, the V gene TRBV6-1; no reliable D call. Germline V gives CDR1 MNHNS, CDR2 SASEGT. Trimming removed 5 bases at V and 4 bases at J, with 8 bases between. This CDR3 is built from 13 residues. The CDR3 protein is CASSPWATGELFF. The CDR3 bases are TGTGCCAGCAGTCCTTGGGCCACCGGGGAGCTGTTTTTT.

This clonotype was seen only once. This chain connects TRBV20-1 to TRBJ1-1; 7 bases line up with TRBD1. Trimming took 3 bases from V and 1 from J; bases not matched to a gene: 2. Looked up from germline, CDR1 is DFQATT and CDR2 is SNEGSKA (reference sequence). The CDR3 length is 13 residues. CDR3 region: CSARGQQNTEAFF. The CDR3 DNA follows: TGCAGTGCTAGGGGACAGCAGAACACTGAAGCTTTCTTT.

The chain carries TRBV6-1 and TRBJ1-1, with D unclear. The germline V gene has CDR1 MNHNS and CDR2 SASEGT. The V end was cut by 8 bases, the J end by 11 bases, with 18 bases between. CDR3 length: 12 amino acids. For the CDR3, the DNA is TGTGCCAGCTTCGACGGACCCCGGAAGGCTTTCTTT. Translating gives CASFDGPRKAFF.

The rearrangement uses TRBV2 and TRBJ1-1; D not resolved. The CDR3 is made up of 13 amino acids. Germline V gene sequence: CDR1 SNHLY, CDR2 FYNNEI. The ends were cut back, 7 bases at V and 2 bases at J, with 11 bases in the middle. CDR3 protein: CASKVQINTEAFF. The CDR3 DNA reads TGTGCCAGCAAAGTTCAGATCAACACTGAAGCTTTCTTT.

The CDR3 nucleotides read TGTGCCAGCAGTTACCCGGAGGCCGGTGACTATGGCTACACCTTC. This sequence encodes CASSYPEAGDYGYTF. The chain combines TRBV6-5 with TRBJ1-2; D remains ambiguous. Looked up from germline, CDR1 is MNHEY and CDR2 is SVGAGI. The CDR3 extends over 15 amino acids. V shed 2 bases and J shed 3 bases, with 13 bases lying between them.

This clonotype was counted a single time. The V and J genes are TRBV20-1 and TRBJ2-1, with D tentatively TRBD1 (5 bases). CDR3 length: 14 residues. Germline V gene data show CDR1 as DFQATT and CDR2 as SNEGSKA (reference sequence). The V and J ends lost 0 bases and 7 bases respectively, with 13 bases between them. The CDR3 bases are TGCAGTGCTAGAGATCTACAGGCCGGAAATGAGCAGTTCTTC. Protein sequence: CSARDLQAGNEQFF.

The chain employs TRBV20-1 and TRBJ2-1; 15 nucleotides agree with TRBD2. Looked up from germline, CDR1 is DFQATT and CDR2 is SNEGSKA (reference sequence). Trimming took 2 bases from V and 0 from J; bases not matched to a gene: 5. The CDR3 spans 18 residues. CDR3 sequence reads: CSARPGLAGGSSYNEQFF. The CDR3 nucleotides read TGCAGTGCTAGACCGGGACTAGCGGGGGGAAGCTCCTACAATGAGCAGTTCTTC.